This T cell receptor beta chain came from a study of T-cell memory formation after mild COVID-19. Notes on the study in general: The CD4+ clones that contracted clustered mainly within CM and EM, and the CD8+ clones concentrated in EMRA. Nothing showed for sure that second-wave clones peaking on day 37 were SARS-CoV-2 specific. The finding that pre-infection memory included some responding clones suggested that cross-reactive memory joined.

A note on this clonotype: The target antigen is unknown.

The CDR3 length is 16 residues. Germline assignment: CDR1 MGHRA and CDR2 YSYEKL. With 1 base removed from V and 1 base from J, the gap between germline ends came to 13 bases. Using constant-segment primers, 5'RACE produced TCR alpha and TCR beta cDNA libraries carrying sample barcodes and UMIs. MiXCR, applied by TCRdb to the 5' RACE reads, yields one record per CDR3 protein. The table has roughly 52,000 distinct CDR3 sequences, about 7.3% seen once. The specimen was PBMCs or a T cell subset sorted from them (not recorded which). The V call is TRBV4-1, the J call TRBJ1-1; no reliable D call. This receptor was obtained from a man in his late teens or twenties who had mild COVID-19 (a few samples of this study predate the infection). Cell type and time point are not known. The CDR3 bases are TGCGCCAGCAGCCAAGCGTTACTCCTCGGGAACACTGAAGCTTTCTTT. The encoded protein is CASSQALLLGNTEAFF.